Detailed here is one T cell receptor beta chain. These data come from a study of blood T cell repertoires in COVID-19. The CDR3 covers 14 residues. The V gene's germline CDR1 is SGHAT and CDR2 FQNNGV. V lost 1 base and J lost 6, with 9 bases in between. This table comes from immunoSEQ multiplex PCR, and its TCRdb copy is limited to in-frame clones, with some not included. The sample yields tens of thousands of clones, around 83% seen once. The J gene is TRBJ1-4, the V gene TRBV11-2, with a weak D call TRBD1 (6 bases). Input material: peripheral blood. The source of this sequence is a man at least 80 years old with acute or convalescent COVID-19. The CDR3 protein is CASSLGGGDEKLFF. The CDR3, as DNA: TGTGCCAGCAGCTTAGGTGGGGGCGATGAAAAACTGTTTTTT.